This T cell receptor beta chain was recorded in a study of Graves' ophthalmopathy and Graves' hyperthyroidism. Study findings and constraints: The model forecast ophthalmopathy progression, reaching roughly 65% sensitivity and about 72% specificity. Among expanded thyroid clonotypes above 0.001 frequency, most also occurred in blood. Distinction of ophthalmopathy from stable hyperthyroidism by a 13-signature model reached 85% to 90% sensitivity and 81.08% specificity.

TCR beta CDR3 regions were amplified from RNA transcripts. The authors performed first-round RT-PCR with HTBI primers and then a second-round multiplex PCR. TCRdb reprocessed the multiplex PCR reads via MiXCR and lists one record per CDR3 protein. The sample consists of around 670,000 distinct CDR3 sequences, 35% to 50% of them appearing once. CDR1 and CDR2 from the germline V gene are SEHNR and FQNEAQ (reference sequence). This CDR3 region has 11 residues. Comment on this clonotype: Its antigen is unidentified. One junction end does not reproduce the germline sequence, and a read error may be involved.

This chain joins TRBV7-9 and TRBJ2-7, with D unclear. The sequencing input was peripheral blood. The source of this sequence is an adult man with Graves' ophthalmopathy. The CDR3 region is CAGSPSYEQYF. For the CDR3, the DNA is TGTGCCGGCAGCCCATCCTACGAGCAGTACTTC.